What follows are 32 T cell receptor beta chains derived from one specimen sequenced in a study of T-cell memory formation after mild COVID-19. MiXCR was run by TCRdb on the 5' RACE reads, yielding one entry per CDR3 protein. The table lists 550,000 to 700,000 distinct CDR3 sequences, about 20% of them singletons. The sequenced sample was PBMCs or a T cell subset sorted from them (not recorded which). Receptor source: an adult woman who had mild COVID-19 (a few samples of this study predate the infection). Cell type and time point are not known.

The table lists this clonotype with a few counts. CDR3 residues: CSARDRTGYDVGQYF. CDR3 DNA sequence: TGCAGTGCTAGAGATCGGACGGGCTACGACGTGGGGCAGTACTTC. The chain has TRBV20-1 and TRBJ2-7; D not certain. The germline V and J ends were trimmed by 0 bases and 9 bases, with 21 bases remaining between them. CDR3 length equals 15 residues. CDR1 is DFQATT, CDR2 SNEGSKA, per germline (reference sequence).

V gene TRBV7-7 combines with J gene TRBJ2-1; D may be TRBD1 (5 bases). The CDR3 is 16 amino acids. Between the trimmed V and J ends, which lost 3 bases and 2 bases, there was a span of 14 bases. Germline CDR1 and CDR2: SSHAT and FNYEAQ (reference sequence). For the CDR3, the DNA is TGTGCCAGCAGCTTGAGACAGTCTGCCGCCTACAATGAGCAGTTCTTC. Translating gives CASSLRQSAAYNEQFF.

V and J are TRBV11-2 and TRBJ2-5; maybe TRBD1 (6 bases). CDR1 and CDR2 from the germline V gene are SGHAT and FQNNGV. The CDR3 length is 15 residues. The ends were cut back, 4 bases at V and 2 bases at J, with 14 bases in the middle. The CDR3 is CASSSGQPGQETQYF. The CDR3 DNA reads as TGTGCCAGCAGCTCGGGACAACCTGGGCAAGAGACCCAGTACTTC.

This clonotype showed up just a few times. The CDR3 reads CASSRSRGARGGTDTQYF. CDR3 coding DNA: TGCGCCAGCAGCAGATCTAGAGGTGCTAGGGGGGGTACAGATACGCAGTATTTT. The chain uses TRBV5-1 and TRBJ2-3; weak D call: TRBD2 (7 bases). Trimming left V 4 bases short and J 3 bases short, with 24 bases between. The CDR3 runs 18 residues. The germline gives CDR1 SGHRS, CDR2 YFSETQ.

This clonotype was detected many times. In nucleotides, the CDR3 is TGTGCCAGCCGGTGGGAAAGCTACGAGCAGTACTTC. Translated, it gives CASRWESYEQYF. This sequence joins TRBV7-9 and TRBJ2-7; no firm D call. The CDR3 runs 12 residues. Trimming left V 8 bases short and J 3 bases short, with 11 bases between. Germline CDR1 is SEHNR and CDR2 is FQNEAQ (reference sequence). Supplemented by reference TRBV7-9 and TRBJ2-7, the full variable domain reads DTGVSQNPRHKITKRGQNVTFRCDPISEHNRLYWYRQTLGQGPEFLTYFQNEAQLEKSRLLSDRFSAERPKGSFSTLEIQRTEQGDSAMYLCASRWESYEQYFGPGTRLTVT.

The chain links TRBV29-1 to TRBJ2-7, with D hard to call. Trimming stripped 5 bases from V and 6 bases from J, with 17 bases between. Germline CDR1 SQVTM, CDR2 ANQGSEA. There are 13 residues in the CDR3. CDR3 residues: CSVKKTSRSEQYF. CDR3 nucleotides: TGCAGCGTTAAAAAGACAAGTCGGAGCGAGCAGTACTTC.

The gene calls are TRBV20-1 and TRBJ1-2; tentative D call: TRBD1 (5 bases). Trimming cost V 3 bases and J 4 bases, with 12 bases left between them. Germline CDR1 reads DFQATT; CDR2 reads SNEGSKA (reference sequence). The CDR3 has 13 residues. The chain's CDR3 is CSASPGTSYGYTF. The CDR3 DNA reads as TGCAGTGCTAGCCCAGGGACCAGCTATGGCTACACCTTC.

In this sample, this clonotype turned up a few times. The CDR3 reads CASSFRSGSYEQYF. CDR3 DNA: TGTGCCAGCAGTTTCCGGTCAGGATCCTACGAGCAGTACTTC. This rearrangement joins TRBV6-2 or TRBV6-3 to TRBJ2-7; D gene uncertain. This CDR3 has 14 residues. V lost 4 bases to trimming and J lost 1 base, with 11 bases between them. Germline CDR1 MNHEY, CDR2 SVGEGT.

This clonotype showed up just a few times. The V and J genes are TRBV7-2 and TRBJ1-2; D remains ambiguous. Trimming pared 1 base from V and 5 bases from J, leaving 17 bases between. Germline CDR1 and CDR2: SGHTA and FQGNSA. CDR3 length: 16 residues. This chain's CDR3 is CASSLESTTSQYGYTF. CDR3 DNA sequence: TGTGCCAGCAGCTTAGAATCGACAACTAGCCAATATGGCTACACCTTC.

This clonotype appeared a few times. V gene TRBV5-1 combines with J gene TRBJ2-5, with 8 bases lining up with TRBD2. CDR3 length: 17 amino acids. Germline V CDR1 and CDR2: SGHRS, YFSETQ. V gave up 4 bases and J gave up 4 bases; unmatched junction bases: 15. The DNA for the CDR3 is TGCGCCAGCAGCCCCGCGCCGGGACTAGGTCTAGGAGAGACCCAGTACTTC. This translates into CASSPAPGLGLGETQYF.

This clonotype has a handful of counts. The CDR3 coding sequence is TGCAGTGCTGTACACCGCTCTGGAAACACCATATATTTT. Its protein is CSAVHRSGNTIYF. The rearrangement uses TRBV20-1 and TRBJ1-3; D unclear. The CDR3 covers 13 residues. V lost 5 bases to trimming and J lost 0 bases, with 8 bases between them. The germline CDR1 and CDR2 sequences are DFQATT and SNEGSKA (reference sequence).

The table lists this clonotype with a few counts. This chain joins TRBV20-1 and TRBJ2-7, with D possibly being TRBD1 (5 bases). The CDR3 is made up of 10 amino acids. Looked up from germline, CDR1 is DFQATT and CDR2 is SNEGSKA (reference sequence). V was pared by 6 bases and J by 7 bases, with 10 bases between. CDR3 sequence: CSAADREQYF. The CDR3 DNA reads TGCAGTGCAGCCGACAGAGAGCAGTACTTC.

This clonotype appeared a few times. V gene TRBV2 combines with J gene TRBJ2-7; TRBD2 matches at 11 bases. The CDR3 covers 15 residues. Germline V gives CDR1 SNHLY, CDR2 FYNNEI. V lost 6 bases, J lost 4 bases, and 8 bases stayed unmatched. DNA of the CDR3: TGTGCCAGCAGAGGTAGCGGGGGGGCCGGGTACGAGCAGTACTTC. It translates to CASRGSGGAGYEQYF.

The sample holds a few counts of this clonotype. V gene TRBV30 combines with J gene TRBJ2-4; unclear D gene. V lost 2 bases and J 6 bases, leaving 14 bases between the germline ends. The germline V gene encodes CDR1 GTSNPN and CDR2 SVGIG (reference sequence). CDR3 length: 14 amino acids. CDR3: CAWSSWRLGNIQYF. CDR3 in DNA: TGTGCCTGGAGTTCGTGGCGTCTGGGAAACATTCAGTACTTC.

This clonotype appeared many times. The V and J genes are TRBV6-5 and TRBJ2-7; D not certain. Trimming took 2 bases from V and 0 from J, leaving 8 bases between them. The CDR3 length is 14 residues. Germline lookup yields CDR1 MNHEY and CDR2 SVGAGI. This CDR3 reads CASSYIPNSYEQYF. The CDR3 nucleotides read TGTGCCAGCAGTTACATCCCGAACTCCTACGAGCAGTACTTC.

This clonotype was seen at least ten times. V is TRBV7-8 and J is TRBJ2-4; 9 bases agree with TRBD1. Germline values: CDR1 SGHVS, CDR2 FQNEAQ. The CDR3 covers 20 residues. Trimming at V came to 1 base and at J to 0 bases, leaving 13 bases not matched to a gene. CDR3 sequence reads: CASSLGVPGQGWEAKNIQYF. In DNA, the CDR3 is TGTGCCAGCAGCTTAGGAGTCCCGGGACAGGGTTGGGAAGCCAAAAACATTCAGTACTTC.

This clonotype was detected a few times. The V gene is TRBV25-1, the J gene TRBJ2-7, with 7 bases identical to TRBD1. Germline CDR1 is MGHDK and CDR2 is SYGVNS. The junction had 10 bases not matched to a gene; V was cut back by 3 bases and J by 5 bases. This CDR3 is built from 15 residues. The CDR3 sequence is CASSERIQGIDEQYF. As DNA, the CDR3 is TGTGCCAGCAGTGAGAGAATACAGGGGATCGACGAGCAGTACTTC.

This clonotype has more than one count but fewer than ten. In DNA form, the CDR3 reads TGTGCCAGCAGCTACAAACGGGGGGCCTACACAGATACGCAGTATTTT. As protein: CASSYKRGAYTDTQYF. The rearrangement joins TRBV13 to TRBJ2-3, with D tentatively TRBD2 (7 bases). CDR3 length equals 16 residues. Trimming took off 4 bases at V and 2 bases at J, with 16 bases between the two ends. Germline CDR1 reads PRHDT; CDR2 reads FYEKMQ (reference sequence).

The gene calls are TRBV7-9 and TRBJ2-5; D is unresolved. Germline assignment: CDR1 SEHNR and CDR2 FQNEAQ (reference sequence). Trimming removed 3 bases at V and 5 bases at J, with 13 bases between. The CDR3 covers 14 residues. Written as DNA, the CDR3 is TGTGCCAGCAGCTTTACGGCCCGAATGGAGACCCAGTACTTC. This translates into CASSFTARMETQYF.

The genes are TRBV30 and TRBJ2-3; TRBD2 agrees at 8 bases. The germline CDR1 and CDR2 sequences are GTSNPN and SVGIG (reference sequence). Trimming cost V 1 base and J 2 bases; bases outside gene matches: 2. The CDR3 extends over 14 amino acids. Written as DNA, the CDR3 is TGTGCCTGGAGTGAACTAGCGGACACAGATACGCAGTATTTT. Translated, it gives CAWSELADTDTQYF.

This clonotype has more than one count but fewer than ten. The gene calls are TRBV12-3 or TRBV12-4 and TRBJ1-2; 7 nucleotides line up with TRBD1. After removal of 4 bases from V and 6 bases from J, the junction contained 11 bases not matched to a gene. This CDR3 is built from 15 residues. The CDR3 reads CASSWTGGRVDGYTF. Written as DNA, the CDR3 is TGTGCCAGCAGTTGGACAGGTGGCCGGGTCGATGGCTACACCTTC.

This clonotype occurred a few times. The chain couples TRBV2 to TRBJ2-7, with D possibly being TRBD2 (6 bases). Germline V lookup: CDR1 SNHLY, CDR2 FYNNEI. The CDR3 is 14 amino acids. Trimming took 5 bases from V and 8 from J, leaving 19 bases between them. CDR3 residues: CASSIDMASAKQYF. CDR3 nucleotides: TGTGCCAGCAGTATAGACATGGCTAGCGCGAAGCAGTACTTC.

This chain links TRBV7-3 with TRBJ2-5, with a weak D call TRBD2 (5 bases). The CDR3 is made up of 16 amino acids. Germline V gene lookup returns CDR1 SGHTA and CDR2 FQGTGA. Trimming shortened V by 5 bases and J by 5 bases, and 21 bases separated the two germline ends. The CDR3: CASSQQRTSSGETQYF. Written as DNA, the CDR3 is TGTGCCAGCAGCCAACAAAGGACGTCCTCGGGGGAGACCCAGTACTTC.

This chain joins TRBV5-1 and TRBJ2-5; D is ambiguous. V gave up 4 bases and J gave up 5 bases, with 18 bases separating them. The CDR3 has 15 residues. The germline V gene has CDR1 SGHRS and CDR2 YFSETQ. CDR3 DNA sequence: TGCGCCAGCAGCCGGGTCGTCGCCCCCGGGGAGACCCAGTACTTC. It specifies CASSRVVAPGETQYF.

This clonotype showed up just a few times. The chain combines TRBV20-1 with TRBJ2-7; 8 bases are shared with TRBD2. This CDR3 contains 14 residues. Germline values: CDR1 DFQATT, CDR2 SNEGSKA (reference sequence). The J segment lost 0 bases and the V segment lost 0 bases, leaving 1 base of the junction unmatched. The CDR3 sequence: CSARELAASYEQYF. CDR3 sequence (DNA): TGCAGTGCTAGAGAACTAGCGGCCTCCTACGAGCAGTACTTC.

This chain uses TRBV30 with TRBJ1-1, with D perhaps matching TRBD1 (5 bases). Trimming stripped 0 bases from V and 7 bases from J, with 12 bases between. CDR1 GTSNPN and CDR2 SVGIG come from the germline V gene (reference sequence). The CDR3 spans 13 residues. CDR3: CAWSVLRRGEAFF. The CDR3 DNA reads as TGTGCCTGGAGTGTATTGAGGAGGGGTGAAGCTTTCTTT. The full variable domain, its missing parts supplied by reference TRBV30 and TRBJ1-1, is SQTIHQWPATLVQPVGSPLSLECTVEGTSNPNLYWYRQAAGRGLQLLFYSVGIGQISSEVPQNLSASRPQDRQFILSSKKLLLSDSGFYLCAWSVLRRGEAFFGQGTRLTVV.

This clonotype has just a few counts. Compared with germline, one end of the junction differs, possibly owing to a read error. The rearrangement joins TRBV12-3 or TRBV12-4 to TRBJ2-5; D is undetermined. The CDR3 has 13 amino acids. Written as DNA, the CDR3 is TGTGCCAGCAGGTTAGACACGGAAGAGACCCAGTACTTC. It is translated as CASRLDTEETQYF.

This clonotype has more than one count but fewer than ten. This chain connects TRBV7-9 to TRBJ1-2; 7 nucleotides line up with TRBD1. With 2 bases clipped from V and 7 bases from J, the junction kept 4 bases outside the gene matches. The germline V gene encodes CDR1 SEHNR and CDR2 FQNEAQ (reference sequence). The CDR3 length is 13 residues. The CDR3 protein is CASSLQQGSGYTF. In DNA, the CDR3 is TGTGCCAGCAGCTTACAACAGGGGAGTGGCTACACCTTC.

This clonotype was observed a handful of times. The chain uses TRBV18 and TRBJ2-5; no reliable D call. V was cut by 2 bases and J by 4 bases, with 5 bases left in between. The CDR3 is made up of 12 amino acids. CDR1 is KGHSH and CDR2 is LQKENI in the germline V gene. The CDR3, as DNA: TGTGCCAGCTCACCAACAGCAGAGACCCAGTACTTC. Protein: CASSPTAETQYF.

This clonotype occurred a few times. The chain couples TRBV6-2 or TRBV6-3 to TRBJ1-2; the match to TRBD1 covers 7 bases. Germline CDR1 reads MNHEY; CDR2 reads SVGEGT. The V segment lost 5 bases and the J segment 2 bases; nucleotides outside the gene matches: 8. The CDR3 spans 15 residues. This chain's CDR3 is CASSPFATGNYGYTF. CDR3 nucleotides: TGTGCCAGCAGTCCTTTTGCGACAGGGAACTATGGCTACACCTTC.

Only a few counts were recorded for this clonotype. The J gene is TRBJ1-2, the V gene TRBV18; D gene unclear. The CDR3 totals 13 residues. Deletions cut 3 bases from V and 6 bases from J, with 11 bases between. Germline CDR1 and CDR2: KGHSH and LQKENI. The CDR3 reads CASSPSGRDGYTF. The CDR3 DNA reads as TGTGCCAGCTCACCCTCTGGGAGGGATGGCTACACCTTC.

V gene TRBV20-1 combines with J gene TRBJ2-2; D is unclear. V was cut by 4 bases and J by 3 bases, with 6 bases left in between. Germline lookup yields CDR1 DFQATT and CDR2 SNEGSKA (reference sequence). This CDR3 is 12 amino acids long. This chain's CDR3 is CSATRYTGELFF. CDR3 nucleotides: TGCAGTGCTACCCGTTACACCGGGGAGCTGTTTTTT.